The 16 T cell receptor beta chains presented below share a single source sample, sequenced in a study of blood T cell repertoires in COVID-19. TCRdb's table, derived via immunoSEQ multiplex PCR, lists solely in-frame clones and lacks some. The sample lists 64,000 or so clones, 78% seen once, with 10% to 15% in the top ten. Sequenced material: peripheral blood. The source of these receptors is a man at least 80 years old with acute or convalescent COVID-19.

The chain links TRBV6-6 to TRBJ1-2; D gene ambiguous. The CDR3 is 14 residues long. Germline CDR1 is MNHNY and CDR2 is SVGAGI (reference sequence). V lost 4 bases, J lost 2 bases, and 11 bases lay in between. The CDR3 bases are TGTGCCAGCAGTTTGAGTGTCGGGAACTATGGCTACACCTTC. This sequence encodes CASSLSVGNYGYTF.

V usage is TRBV9 and J usage is TRBJ2-1, with D tentatively TRBD2 (6 bases). Trimming cost V 4 bases and J 4 bases, with 21 bases left between them. This CDR3 has 17 amino acids. Germline V gene data show CDR1 as SGDLS and CDR2 as YYNGEE. Here the CDR3 reads CASSSLVGWGDYNEQFF. The CDR3 bases are TGTGCCAGCAGCTCGTTGGTAGGCTGGGGGGATTACAATGAGCAGTTCTTC.

J is TRBJ1-4 and V is TRBV19; 10 bases line up with TRBD1. V lost 6 bases, J lost 10 bases, and 5 bases stayed unmatched. CDR1 and CDR2 (germline): LNHDA, SQIVND (reference sequence). This CDR3 spans 13 amino acids. The CDR3 DNA reads as TGTGCCAGTAGAGACAGGGGGCAAAGAAAACTGTTTTTT. It translates to CASRDRGQRKLFF.

The rearrangement joins TRBV20-1 to TRBJ2-7; weak D call: TRBD2 (7 bases). The CDR3 is 13 amino acids. Trimming cost V 3 bases and J 5 bases, with 14 bases left between them. Looked up from germline, CDR1 is DFQATT and CDR2 is SNEGSKA (reference sequence). As DNA, the CDR3 is TGCAGTGCTAGTTTGGGGGGGCTTGACGAGCAGTACTTC. It translates to CSASLGGLDEQYF.

The rearrangement joins TRBV27 to TRBJ1-6; the match to TRBD1 covers 9 bases. The V segment lost 8 bases and the J segment 9 bases; nucleotides outside the gene matches: 8. The CDR3 contains 14 residues. CDR1 and CDR2 from the germline V gene are MNHEY and SMNVEV (reference sequence). The CDR3 protein is CASGSLTGGSPLHF. CDR3 DNA: TGTGCCAGCGGCTCCCTGACAGGGGGTTCACCCCTCCACTTT.

The chain carries TRBV7-6 and TRBJ2-5; D is possibly TRBD2 (7 bases). This CDR3 comprises 15 residues. Deletions cut 5 bases from V and 5 bases from J, with 18 bases between. CDR1 and CDR2 from the germline V gene are SGHVS and FNYEAQ. Here the CDR3 DNA reads TGTGCCAGCAGCCCCAGGGGAGGGGTTGGGGAGACCCAGTACTTC. Protein sequence: CASSPRGGVGETQYF. Supplemented by reference TRBV7-6 and TRBJ2-5, the full variable domain reads GAGVSQSPRYKVTKRGQDVALRCDPISGHVSLYWYRQALGQGPEFLTYFNYEAQQDKSGLPNDRFSAERPEGSISTLTIQRTEQRDSAMYRCASSPRGGVGETQYFGPGTRLLVL.

This clone was counted once. This sequence joins TRBV2 and TRBJ1-2, with D possibly matching TRBD1 (5 bases). Germline assignment: CDR1 SNHLY and CDR2 FYNNEI. The germline V and J ends were trimmed by 5 bases and 0 bases, with 10 bases remaining between them. The CDR3 extends over 14 amino acids. This CDR3 is CASSPDSPNYGYTF. CDR3 sequence (DNA): TGTGCCAGCAGTCCAGACAGTCCTAACTATGGCTACACCTTC.

This clone has just a few counts. The V gene is TRBV7-6, the J gene TRBJ1-4; TRBD1 aligns across 8 bases. The V and J ends lost 0 bases and 8 bases, in that order; junction bases with no gene match: 2. This CDR3 spans 14 amino acids. Per germline, CDR1 SGHVS and CDR2 FNYEAQ. The CDR3 loop is CASSLAGQGEKLFF. The DNA for the CDR3 is TGTGCCAGCAGCTTAGCCGGACAGGGAGAAAAACTGTTTTTT.

V gene TRBV5-4 combines with J gene TRBJ1-4; possible D gene TRBD1, 6 bases. Germline lookup yields CDR1 SGHNT and CDR2 YYREEE (reference sequence). Deletions cut 7 bases from V and 0 bases from J, with 10 bases between. The CDR3 runs to 14 residues. CDR3 sequence reads: CASSRTATNEKLFF. The CDR3, as DNA: TGTGCCAGCTCCCGGACAGCAACTAATGAAAAACTGTTTTTT.

This clone was seen only once. V gene TRBV28 combines with J gene TRBJ2-7; TRBD2 might be the D (6 bases). Trimming shortened V by 4 bases and J by 9 bases, and 25 bases separated the two germline ends. This CDR3 has 16 residues. Germline V lookup: CDR1 MDHEN, CDR2 SYDVKM. CDR3 sequence: CASSSPGTAVGRGQYF. Here the CDR3 DNA reads TGTGCCAGCAGTTCCCCCGGGACTGCGGTGGGGAGAGGGCAGTACTTC.

The V and J genes are TRBV19 and TRBJ1-5; 10 bases agree with TRBD1. The V and J ends lost 5 bases and 1 base, in that order; junction bases with no gene match: 5. The CDR3 runs 16 residues. From germline, CDR1 is LNHDA and CDR2 SQIVND (reference sequence). This CDR3 reads CASSPRDRGSNQPQHF. In DNA form, the CDR3 reads TGTGCCAGTAGTCCCAGGGACAGGGGAAGCAATCAGCCCCAGCATTTT.

The chain recombines TRBV2 with TRBJ2-7; 8 bases agree with TRBD2. Unmatched junction bases numbered 7, after V lost 6 bases and J lost 12 bases. Germline V gene lookup returns CDR1 SNHLY and CDR2 FYNNEI. The length of the CDR3 is 11 residues. The CDR3, as DNA: TGTGCCAGCAGGACTAGCGATACGGGGTACTTC. Protein: CASRTSDTGYF.

V and J are TRBV5-6 and TRBJ2-7; D might be TRBD1 (6 bases). The CDR3 totals 13 residues. CDR1 and CDR2 (germline): SGHDT, YYEEEE. V dropped 1 base and J dropped 5 bases, with 10 bases sitting between them. In nucleotides, the CDR3 is TGTGCCAGCAGCTTGTTATCAGGGGACGAGCAGTACTTC. This encodes CASSLLSGDEQYF. Full variable domain (outside the CDR3, taken from reference TRBV5-6 and TRBJ2-7): DAGVTQSPTHLIKTRGQQVTLRCSPKSGHDTVSWYQQALGQGPQFIFQYYEEEERQRGNFPDRFSGHQFPNYSSELNVNALLLGDSALYLCASSLLSGDEQYFGPGTRLTVT.

This clone was found a few times. The chain has TRBV19 and TRBJ2-1; TRBD2 matches 7 bases. Germline-derived CDR1 and CDR2 are LNHDA and SQIVND (reference sequence). The CDR3 is made up of 16 amino acids. Germline trimming cut 6 bases from V and 0 bases from J; bases unmatched to any gene: 8. CDR3 sequence (DNA): TGTGCCAGTAGGAGACTACTAGCGAGCTCCTACAATGAGCAGTTCTTC. It codes for CASRRLLASSYNEQFF.

This clone was detected only a few times. The chain uses TRBV10-2 and TRBJ1-5; 8 bases match TRBD1. This CDR3 region has 14 residues. Germline V gene lookup returns CDR1 WSHSY and CDR2 SAAADI. J lost 6 bases, V lost 4 bases, and 5 bases had no gene match. In DNA form, the CDR3 reads TGCGCCAGCAGTGTACAGGGGGGAGGTCAGCCCCAGCATTTT. Residues: CASSVQGGGQPQHF.

V is TRBV19 and J is TRBJ2-1; 7 positions agree with TRBD1. The CDR3 spans 15 residues. V shed 5 bases, J shed 12 bases, and the junction held 16 bases outside the gene matches. Looked up from germline, CDR1 is LNHDA and CDR2 is SQIVND (reference sequence). The CDR3 DNA reads as TGTGCCAGTAGTCTTGCCCCACTGACAGGGAGACGGCAGTTCTTC. Translation: CASSLAPLTGRRQFF.